The 20 T cell receptor beta chains in this list originate from one sample, sequenced in a study of blood T cell repertoires in COVID-19. Profiled with immunoSEQ multiplex PCR; TCRdb holds only in-frame clones, not every one. The sample has just over 150,000 clones; roughly 85% are singletons. Sequenced material: peripheral blood. The receptors come from a human donor with acute or convalescent COVID-19. The donor label of this sample is uncertain.

This rearrangement joins TRBV24-1 to TRBJ2-5, with 7 nucleotides matching TRBD2. Trimming removed 4 bases from V and 3 bases from J; junction bases left unmatched: 13. Germline lookup yields CDR1 KGHDR and CDR2 SFDVKD. The CDR3 extends over 17 amino acids. CDR3 amino acids: CATSDPGRVGYEETQYF. The CDR3 region has the DNA TGTGCCACCAGTGACCCGGGGAGGGTGGGATACGAAGAGACCCAGTACTTC.

The genes are TRBV11-2 and TRBJ2-1, with TRBD2 matching 8 bases. In germline, CDR1 is SGHAT, CDR2 FQNNGV. Losses at the gene ends were 7 bases for V and 13 bases for J; bases not matched to a gene: 9. CDR3 length: 12 residues. The CDR3 here is CASTTERGRQFF. The DNA of the CDR3 is TGTGCCAGCACCACGGAGCGGGGGCGACAGTTCTTC.

This clone appeared once. This chain links TRBV9 with TRBJ1-1; the match to TRBD1 covers 9 bases. The CDR3 is made up of 17 amino acids. Per germline, CDR1 SGDLS and CDR2 YYNGEE. Losses at the gene ends were 0 bases for V and 5 bases for J; bases not matched to a gene: 11. The CDR3 coding sequence is TGTGCCAGCAGCGTAGAGTCTGGGACAGGGCCTGGAACTGAAGCTTTCTTT. Protein: CASSVESGTGPGTEAFF. Based on the CDR3 plus reference TRBV9 and TRBJ1-1, the full variable domain is DSGVTQTPKHLITATGQRVTLRCSPRSGDLSVYWYQQSLDQGLQFLIQYYNGEERAKGNILERFSAQQFPDLHSELNLSSLELGDSALYFCASSVESGTGPGTEAFFGQGTRLTVV.

The gene calls are TRBV2 and TRBJ1-2, with TRBD1 matching 7 bases. Germline CDR1 reads SNHLY; CDR2 reads FYNNEI. The CDR3 runs to 17 residues. Trimming at V came to 7 bases and at J to 4 bases, leaving 18 bases not matched to a gene. DNA for the CDR3: TGTGCCAGCAAAAAAGACAGGGCATCGAATTGGGGCTATGGCTACACCTTC. Translated, it gives CASKKDRASNWGYGYTF.

The rearrangement links TRBV6-5 to TRBJ2-5, with unresolved D. Germline CDR1 is MNHEY and CDR2 is SVGAGI. This CDR3 region has 11 residues. V lost 7 bases, J lost 3 bases, and 6 bases lay in between. CDR3 protein: CASTGEETQYF. For the CDR3, the DNA is TGTGCCAGCACTGGAGAAGAGACCCAGTACTTC.

The genes are TRBV7-2 and TRBJ2-7, with unresolved D. CDR1 and CDR2 from the germline V gene are SGHTA and FQGNSA. The CDR3 runs 13 residues. Trimming stripped 0 bases from V and 1 base from J, with 4 bases between. CDR3 sequence: CASSLAQSYEQYF. Here the CDR3 DNA reads TGTGCCAGCAGCTTAGCTCAGTCCTACGAGCAGTACTTC.

This chain links TRBV6-5 with TRBJ2-3; possible D gene TRBD1, 5 bases. The germline gives CDR1 MNHEY, CDR2 SVGAGI. Trimming stripped 4 bases from V and 1 base from J, with 15 bases between. The CDR3 consists of 16 residues. The CDR3 DNA is TGTGCCAGCAGTTCCAGTTCGACAGCCCGCACAGATACGCAGTATTTT. It encodes CASSSSSTARTDTQYF.

V is TRBV27 and J is TRBJ1-1; unclear D gene. CDR1 and CDR2 from the germline V gene are MNHEY and SMNVEV (reference sequence). This CDR3 is 13 amino acids long. V was clipped by 1 base and J by 1 base, with 4 bases between them. CDR3 amino acids: CASSLLKNTEAFF. The CDR3 DNA is TGTGCCAGCAGTTTATTAAAGAACACTGAAGCTTTCTTT.

V and J are TRBV19 and TRBJ2-2; maybe TRBD1 (6 bases). The CDR3 length is 15 residues. Germline CDR1 LNHDA, CDR2 SQIVND (reference sequence). The V and J ends lost 5 bases and 4 bases respectively, with 14 bases between them. CDR3 sequence (DNA): TGTGCCAGTAGTTTACGACAGGTGGGCACCGGGGAGCTGTTTTTT. Translated, it gives CASSLRQVGTGELFF.

This clone was detected only a few times. The CDR3 region is CASSLDRPTNTEAFF. In DNA, the CDR3 is TGCGCCAGCAGCCTCGACAGACCTACGAACACTGAAGCTTTCTTT. The chain recombines TRBV5-1 with TRBJ1-1; maybe TRBD1 (5 bases). CDR1 is SGHRS, CDR2 YFSETQ, per germline. CDR3 length equals 15 residues. V dropped 4 bases and J dropped 1 base, with 14 bases sitting between them.

This clone was picked up one time. V and J are TRBV18 and TRBJ1-2, with 8 bases fitting TRBD1. CDR1 and CDR2 (germline): KGHSH, LQKENI. This CDR3 spans 15 amino acids. Trimming took 5 bases from V and 4 from J; bases not matched to a gene: 9. DNA for the CDR3: TGTGCCAGCTCATCAGACGACAGGGGTCCCTATGGCTACACCTTC. Amino acids: CASSSDDRGPYGYTF.

The chain links TRBV30 to TRBJ2-7; 12 nucleotides match TRBD1. The CDR3 extends over 14 amino acids. CDR1 GTSNPN and CDR2 SVGIG come from the germline V gene (reference sequence). With 5 bases clipped from V and 5 bases from J, the junction kept 7 bases outside the gene matches. The CDR3 loop reads CAWSPGQGAHEQYF. CDR3 bases: TGTGCCTGGTCCCCGGGACAGGGGGCCCACGAGCAGTACTTC. Full variable domain (remainder filled in from reference TRBV30 and TRBJ2-7): SQTIHQWPATLVQPVGSPLSLECTVEGTSNPNLYWYRQAAGRGLQLLFYSVGIGQISSEVPQNLSASRPQDRQFILSSKKLLLSDSGFYLCAWSPGQGAHEQYFGPGTRLTVT.

V and J are TRBV19 and TRBJ2-1, with D perhaps matching TRBD1 (7 bases). The CDR3 runs to 14 residues. With 2 bases removed from V and 8 bases from J, the gap between germline ends came to 13 bases. The germline gives CDR1 LNHDA, CDR2 SQIVND (reference sequence). The CDR3 coding sequence is TGTGCCAGTAGTATAAGACAGGGAGGCCATGAGCAGTTCTTC. Translated: CASSIRQGGHEQFF. Variable domain in full (rest from reference TRBV19 and TRBJ2-1): DGGITQSPKYLFRKEGQNVTLSCEQNLNHDAMYWYRQDPGQGLRLIYYSQIVNDFQKGDIAEGYSVSREKKESFPLTVTSAQKNPTAFYLCASSIRQGGHEQFFGPGTRLTVL.

V usage is TRBV28 and J usage is TRBJ2-1; 8 bases agree with TRBD2. Germline V gene data show CDR1 as MDHEN and CDR2 as SYDVKM. V lost 1 base and J lost 9; bases outside the gene matches: 8. The CDR3 extends over 15 amino acids. CDR3 bases: TGTGCCAGCAGTTTATCCGGGACTAGTACGGGTGAGCAGTTCTTC. It translates to CASSLSGTSTGEQFF.

This chain uses TRBV7-3 with TRBJ1-1, with 7 nucleotides matching TRBD1. V lost 5 bases, J lost 1 base, and 7 bases stayed unmatched. CDR1 and CDR2 (germline): SGHTA, FQGTGA. CDR3 length: 15 amino acids. CDR3 sequence: CASSPRQGQNTEAFF. The CDR3 DNA reads as TGTGCCAGCAGCCCCAGACAGGGCCAGAACACTGAAGCTTTCTTT.

The chain recombines TRBV12-5 with TRBJ2-2; 7 nucleotides align to TRBD1. The CDR3 spans 16 residues. Unmatched junction bases numbered 7, after V lost 5 bases and J lost 1 base. Germline V lookup: CDR1 LGHNT, CDR2 FRNRAP. CDR3 sequence (DNA): TGTGCTAGTGGTATAACAGGGGATTGGAACACCGGGGAGCTGTTTTTT. It codes for CASGITGDWNTGELFF.

The chain is built from TRBV4-2 and TRBJ1-6; TRBD1 aligns across 8 bases. CDR1 LGHNA and CDR2 YNFKEQ come from the germline V gene. Germline trimming cut 0 bases from V and 7 bases from J; bases unmatched to any gene: 2. The CDR3 spans 15 residues. The CDR3 protein is CASSQEGQENSPLHF. In DNA, the CDR3 is TGTGCCAGCAGCCAAGAGGGACAGGAAAATTCACCCCTCCACTTT.

J is TRBJ2-2 and V is TRBV4-2, with a tentative D call TRBD1 (5 bases). The germline gives CDR1 LGHNA, CDR2 YNFKEQ. Trimming took off 1 base at V and 6 bases at J, with 12 bases between the two ends. The CDR3 loop spans 15 amino acids. This CDR3 is CASSQVGGAPGELFF. CDR3 nucleotide sequence: TGTGCCAGCAGCCAAGTAGGTGGGGCCCCCGGGGAGCTGTTTTTT.

The chain employs TRBV12-3 or TRBV12-4 and TRBJ1-2; a possible D gene is TRBD1 (5 bases). The germline V and J ends were trimmed by 3 bases and 4 bases, with 9 bases remaining between them. The CDR3 is 13 amino acids. CDR3 in amino acids: CASSLMGGYGYTF. CDR3 bases: TGTGCCAGCAGTTTGATGGGGGGCTATGGCTACACCTTC.

This chain joins TRBV7-9 and TRBJ1-4, with a weak D call TRBD1 (6 bases). The V gene lost 6 bases and the J gene lost 8 bases, with 16 bases spanning the gap. The germline V gene has CDR1 SEHNR and CDR2 FQNEAQ (reference sequence). The CDR3 is 14 residues long. CDR3 sequence reads: CASRSRGSGEKLFF. In DNA form, the CDR3 reads TGTGCCAGCAGGTCCAGGGGAAGCGGAGAAAAACTGTTTTTT.